One sample yielded the 4 T cell receptor beta chains listed below, sequenced in a study of blood T cell repertoires in COVID-19. Libraries were prepared by immunoSEQ multiplex PCR; TCRdb keeps only in-frame clonotypes and omits some of them. The sample yields 90,000 to 130,000 clones, 80% to 85% seen once. Material for sequencing was peripheral blood. The receptors stem from a man in his 70s with acute or convalescent COVID-19.

The rearrangement links TRBV19 to TRBJ2-3; TRBD1 is a possible D gene (6 bases). CDR3 length: 13 amino acids. From germline, CDR1 is LNHDA and CDR2 SQIVND (reference sequence). Trimming took off 10 bases at V and 1 base at J, with 12 bases between the two ends. In DNA, the CDR3 is TGTGCCACCGGGACACCCGGCACAGATACGCAGTATTTT. Encoded protein: CATGTPGTDTQYF.

On this clone itself: A read error may account for a junction end that differs from germline. The rearrangement joins TRBV28 to TRBJ1-6; 7 nucleotides line up with TRBD1. Germline-derived CDR1 and CDR2 are MDHEN and SYDVKM. The CDR3 has 13 residues. Here the CDR3 DNA reads TGTGCCAGCAGTATACAGGGGAGTTCACCCCCCCACTTT. Protein: CASSIQGSSPPHF.

The V and J genes are TRBV6-5 and TRBJ1-5; 8 nucleotides line up with TRBD1. Trimming at V came to 7 bases and at J to 1 base, leaving 6 bases not matched to a gene. Per germline, CDR1 MNHEY and CDR2 SVGAGI. CDR3 size: 15 residues. CDR3 loop: CASTQTGVSNQPQHF. The CDR3 nucleotides read TGTGCCAGCACTCAGACAGGGGTAAGCAATCAGCCCCAGCATTTT.

The chain joins TRBV5-6 to TRBJ1-2; D call uncertain. There are 11 residues in the CDR3. CDR1 SGHDT and CDR2 YYEEEE come from the germline V gene. V was trimmed by 3 bases and J by 7 bases, leaving 7 bases between them. The CDR3 region has the DNA TGTGCCAGCAGCTCAGGCTCTGGCTACACCTTC. Translated, it gives CASSSGSGYTF.